In its sample, the clone carrying this T cell receptor (beta chain) was seen a few times. Patients in Seattle were enrolled during active infection, then followed longitudinally. Per the original data handling: By means of reference gene primer amplification, nucleated cell counts were estimated. The protocol was immunoSEQ multiplex PCR, while the TCRdb copy is restricted to in-frame clones and leaves out a portion. V and J calls plus clone size are reproduced from that table; the DNA served to infer D and trimming. The table shows around 50,000 clones, with around 90% occurring only once. The data originate from a study of blood T cell repertoires in COVID-19. About the research overall: From the United States, Italy and Spain came samples of acute and convalescent COVID-19.

Sequencing was carried out using peripheral blood. The receptor comes from a woman of 80 years or more with COVID-19, enrolled during active disease.

Here the CDR3 reads CASSINGGANQPQHF. The CDR3 coding sequence is TGTGCCAGCAGTATCAACGGGGGTGCAAATCAGCCCCAGCATTTT. The rearrangement joins TRBV27 to TRBJ1-5, with D possibly being TRBD1 (5 bases). The CDR3 extends over 15 amino acids. The V gene's germline CDR1 is MNHEY and CDR2 SMNVEV (reference sequence). V shed 5 bases and J shed 4 bases, with 15 bases lying between them.